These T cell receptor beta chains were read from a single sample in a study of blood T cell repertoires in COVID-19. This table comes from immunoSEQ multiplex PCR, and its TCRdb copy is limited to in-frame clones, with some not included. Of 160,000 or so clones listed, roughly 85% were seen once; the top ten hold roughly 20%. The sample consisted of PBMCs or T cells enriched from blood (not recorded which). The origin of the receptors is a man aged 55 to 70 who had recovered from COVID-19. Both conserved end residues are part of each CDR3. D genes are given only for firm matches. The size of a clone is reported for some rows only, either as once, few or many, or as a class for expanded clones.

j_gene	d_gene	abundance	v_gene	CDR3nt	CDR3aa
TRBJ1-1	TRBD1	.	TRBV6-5	TGTGCCAGCAGAGCGACAGGGGGCGGGAGCACTGAAGCTTTCTTT	CASRATGGGSTEAFF
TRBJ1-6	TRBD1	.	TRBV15	TGTGCCACCAGCGAAACAGGGGTGAGCTCCTATAATTCACCCCTCCACTTT	CATSETGVSSYNSPLHF
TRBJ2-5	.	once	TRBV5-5	TGTGCCAGCAGCTTGTGGGGGTCAGGGGGGCTAGGAGAGACCCAGTACTTC	CASSLWGSGGLGETQYF
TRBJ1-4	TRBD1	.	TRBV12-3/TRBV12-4	TGTGCCAGCAGTAGGACAGGGGATGAAAAACTGTTTTTT	CASSRTGDEKLFF
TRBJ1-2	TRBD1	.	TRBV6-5	TGTGCCAGCAGTTACTATCCCACCGGGACAGGGGATGGCTACACCTTC	CASSYYPTGTGDGYTF
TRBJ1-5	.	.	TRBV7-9	TGTGCCAGCAGCTTAGCGGCGGGCAATCAGCCCCAGCATTTT	CASSLAAGNQPQHF
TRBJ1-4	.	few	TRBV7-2	TGTGCCAGCAGCAGGAGCAATGAAAAACTGTTTTTT	CASSRSNEKLFF
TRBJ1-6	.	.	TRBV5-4	TGTGCCAGCACCCGGGGGGGGCCGTTGCTTTCACCCCTCCACTTT	CASTRGGPLLSPLHF
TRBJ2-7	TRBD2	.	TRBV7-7	TGTGCTAGCAGCTCCACCCTAGCGGGAGGCTCCTACGAGCAGTACTTC	CASSSTLAGGSYEQYF
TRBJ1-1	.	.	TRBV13	TGTGCCAGCAGCCTCACAAACACTGAAGCTTTCTTT	CASSLTNTEAFF
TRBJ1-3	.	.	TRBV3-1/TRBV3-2	TGTGCCAGCAGCCAATTTACAGGTCTATCTGGAAACACCATATATTTT	CASSQFTGLSGNTIYF
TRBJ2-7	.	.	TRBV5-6	TGTGCCAGCAGCTCCAGGGCCACAGCCTCCTACGAGCAGTACTTC	CASSSRATASYEQYF
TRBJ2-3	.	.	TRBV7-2	TGTGCCAGCAGCTTCTTCCCAGACACTAGCACAGATACGCAGTATTTT	CASSFFPDTSTDTQYF
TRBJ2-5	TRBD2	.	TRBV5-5	TGTGCCAGCAGCTTGGGGACTAGCGGGAAGGGGGAGACCCAGTACTTC	CASSLGTSGKGETQYF
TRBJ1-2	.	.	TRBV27	TGTGCCAGCAGTTTATCAAGCGGCTACGATGGCTACACCTTC	CASSLSSGYDGYTF
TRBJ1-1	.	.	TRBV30	TGTGCCTGGAGTGTAGGGGGGAACACTGAAGCTTTCTTT	CAWSVGGNTEAFF
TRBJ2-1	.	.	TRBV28	TGTGCCAGCAGTATCACCCCAGGCAGAAGCTCCTACAATGAGCAGTTCTTC	CASSITPGRSSYNEQFF
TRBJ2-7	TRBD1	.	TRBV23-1	TGCGCCAGCAGCCCCGGGACAGGGGGTTTAAAGCAGTACTTC	CASSPGTGGLKQYF
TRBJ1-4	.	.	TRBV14	TGTGCCAGCAGCCTGCTTCCGGGGAATGAAAAACTGTTTTTT	CASSLLPGNEKLFF
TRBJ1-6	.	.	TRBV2	TGTGCCAGCACCCCGGTATGGGGCGGTTCACCCCTCCACTTT	CASTPVWGGSPLHF
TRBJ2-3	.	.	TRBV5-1	TGCGCCAGCAGCTGGACACCGGACGCAACTTTCACAGATACGCAGTATTTT	CASSWTPDATFTDTQYF
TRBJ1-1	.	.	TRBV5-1	TGCGCCAGCAGCTCACAGGGAGGGACTGAAGCTTTCTTT	CASSSQGGTEAFF
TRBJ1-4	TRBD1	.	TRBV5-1	TGCGCCAGCAGCTCGAGACAGGGAAGTAATGAAAAACTGTTTTTT	CASSSRQGSNEKLFF
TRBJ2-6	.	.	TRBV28	TGTGCCAGCAGTCCAGGCAGGGGCTCTGGGGCCAACGTCCTGACTTTC	CASSPGRGSGANVLTF
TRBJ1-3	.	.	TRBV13	TGTGCCAGCAGCTCCACGGCTAGACCAAACACCATATATTTT	CASSSTARPNTIYF
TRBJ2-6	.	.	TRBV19	TGTGCCAGTAGTAGGAGACAGAATTCTGGGGCCAACGTCCTGACTTTC	CASSRRQNSGANVLTF
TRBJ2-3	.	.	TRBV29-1	TGCAGCGTTGAAGCGGGGGATACGCAGTATTTT	CSVEAGDTQYF
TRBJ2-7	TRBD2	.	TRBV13	TGTGCCAGCAGCTTAGCGGGAGGAGTCGAAGCCGAGCAGTACTTC	CASSLAGGVEAEQYF
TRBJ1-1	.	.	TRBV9	TGTGCCAGCAGCGCGGCGGGGGCGGTGAACACTGAAGCTTTCTTT	CASSAAGAVNTEAFF
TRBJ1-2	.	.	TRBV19	TGTGCCAGTACTAAAATTATCAGGATTGGCGGGCGCTATGGCTACACCTTC	CASTKIIRIGGRYGYTF
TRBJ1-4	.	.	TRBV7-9	TGTGCCAGCAGCTTTCCGACAGGTACTAATGAAAAACTGTTTTTT	CASSFPTGTNEKLFF
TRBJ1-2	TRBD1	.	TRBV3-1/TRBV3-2	TGTGCCAGCAGCCACGGACAGGCCAAGGACTATGGCTACACCTTC	CASSHGQAKDYGYTF
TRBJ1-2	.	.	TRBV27	TGTGCCAGCAGTTTATCGGGACAAATGACGGGCGGCTACACCTTC	CASSLSGQMTGGYTF
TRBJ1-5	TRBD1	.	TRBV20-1	TGCAGTGCTAGTGGACAGGGTTATCAGCCCCAGCATTTT	CSASGQGYQPQHF
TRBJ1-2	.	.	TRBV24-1	TGTGCCACCAGTGATTCCCCCGCTGATTTTCGGGACTACACCTTC	CATSDSPADFRDYTF
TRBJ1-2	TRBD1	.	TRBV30	TGTGCCTCAAGGCAGGGGGAGAACTATGGCTACACCTTC	CASRQGENYGYTF
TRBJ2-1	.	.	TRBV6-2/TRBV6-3	TGTGCCAGCAGTCTAACTAGTGTCAAGCAGTTCTTC	CASSLTSVKQFF
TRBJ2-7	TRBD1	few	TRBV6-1	TGTGCCAGCAGTGCTGTCCGACAGGGGGCTAGGTACGAGCAGTACTTC	CASSAVRQGARYEQYF
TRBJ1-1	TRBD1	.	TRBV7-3	TGTGCCTGCCGGACAGGTTCAATGAACACTGAAGCTTTCTTT	CACRTGSMNTEAFF